What follows is one TCR beta chain and its context. As yet, its antigen is unknown. This table comes from immunoSEQ multiplex PCR, and its TCRdb copy is limited to in-frame clones, with some not included. This table holds fewer than 95,000 clones, approximately 93% found once. Recipients received nonmyeloablative bone marrow transplants from related graft donors, with transient mixed chimerism. CD4+CD25+CD127- Tregs, CD4+CD25- non-Tregs, CD4 and CD8 cells were sorted. The sample is drawn from a study of Tregs in tolerant kidney transplant recipients. Points from the study as a whole: Validation in larger populations is needed because few patients were studied.

The CDR3 is 15 amino acids. V lost 5 bases and J lost 5; bases outside the gene matches: 8. The V gene's germline CDR1 is MNHNY and CDR2 SVGAGI (reference sequence). This rearrangement joins TRBV6-6 to TRBJ2-5; TRBD1 matches 10 bases. This clonotype was obtained from a human patient who received a combined kidney and bone marrow transplant. Some T cells could come from the graft donor. This specimen was CD4+ T cells from blood (PBMCs), taken 12 months after the transplant. The CDR3 DNA sequence: TGTGCCAGCAGTCCCCGGGACAGGGGAAAGGAGACCCAGTACTTC. Protein product: CASSPRDRGKETQYF.